Shown below are 16 T cell receptor beta chains from a single sample sequenced in a study of blood T cell repertoires in COVID-19. The repertoire was sequenced with immunoSEQ multiplex PCR; TCRdb's copy has only in-frame clones and lacks some. The sample records over 200,000 clones, approximately 90% being singletons. The sample comprised peripheral blood. These receptor sequences come from a man younger than 45 with acute or convalescent COVID-19.

V usage is TRBV5-1 and J usage is TRBJ2-1, with 7 bases fitting TRBD1. V trimming: 1 base; J trimming: 4 bases; junction bases outside the gene matches: 8. This CDR3 is built from 16 residues. CDR1 is SGHRS, CDR2 YFSETQ, per germline. DNA for the CDR3: TGCGCCAGCAGCTTGTTGACAGGGATTTCATACAATGAGCAGTTCTTC. Translating gives CASSLLTGISYNEQFF.

This sequence joins TRBV5-4 and TRBJ1-2; 7 bases are a match to TRBD1. J was trimmed by 4 bases and V by 2 bases; bases with no gene match: 5. Looked up from germline, CDR1 is SGHNT and CDR2 is YYREEE (reference sequence). This CDR3 has 14 residues. The CDR3 reads CASSFDRAVYGYTF. CDR3 in DNA: TGTGCCAGCAGCTTCGACAGGGCGGTCTATGGCTACACCTTC.

This chain connects TRBV18 to TRBJ1-4; tentative D call: TRBD1 (6 bases). Germline V lookup: CDR1 KGHSH, CDR2 LQKENI. Trimming shortened V by 2 bases and J by 10 bases, and 17 bases separated the two germline ends. CDR3 length: 15 residues. CDR3 region: CASSPSYSTGGKLFF. DNA of the CDR3: TGTGCCAGCTCACCATCCTACTCGACAGGTGGAAAACTGTTTTTT.

Remarks on this clone: Other DNA sequences in the sample encode the same CDR3. The V gene is TRBV19, the J gene TRBJ1-1; D is undetermined. V dropped 3 bases and J dropped 1 base, with 6 bases sitting between them. In germline, CDR1 is LNHDA, CDR2 SQIVND (reference sequence). This CDR3 spans 13 amino acids. For the CDR3, the DNA is TGTGCCAGTAGTATTGGGCAGAACACTGAAGCTTTCTTT. It encodes CASSIGQNTEAFF.

The CDR3 DNA follows: TGTGCCAGCAGTCTCCGGGACTCCCCACCCACGCAGTATTTT. This codes for CASSLRDSPPTQYF. This rearrangement joins TRBV28 to TRBJ2-3; a possible D gene is TRBD2 (6 bases). CDR3 size: 14 residues. V lost 5 bases to trimming and J lost 9 bases, with 18 bases between them. The germline gives CDR1 MDHEN, CDR2 SYDVKM.

V and J are TRBV30 and TRBJ1-2; the D is unclear. Germline CDR1 reads GTSNPN; CDR2 reads SVGIG (reference sequence). Trimming left V 2 bases short and J 7 bases short, with 17 bases between. The CDR3 extends over 14 amino acids. CDR3 residues: CAWSSLSGLSGYTF. The CDR3 DNA follows: TGTGCCTGGAGTTCGTTGTCGGGGTTGAGTGGCTACACCTTC.

This chain joins TRBV5-1 and TRBJ1-4; D might be TRBD1 (6 bases). V was cut by 3 bases and J by 8 bases, with 14 bases left in between. CDR3 length: 14 residues. The germline V gene has CDR1 SGHRS and CDR2 YFSETQ. CDR3 loop: CASSSQGVGEKLFF. The CDR3 DNA follows: TGCGCCAGCAGCTCACAGGGTGTTGGCGAAAAACTGTTTTTT.

This clone was detected once. V and J are TRBV3-1 (or the pseudogene TRBV3-2) and TRBJ2-7; the match to TRBD1 covers 8 bases. This CDR3 has 14 residues. The germline V gene has CDR1 LGHDT and CDR2 YNNKEL (reference sequence). Unmatched junction bases numbered 2, after V lost 2 bases and J lost 2 bases. Here the CDR3 reads CASSQQQGAYEQYF. CDR3 sequence (DNA): TGTGCCAGCAGCCAACAACAGGGGGCCTACGAGCAGTACTTC.

The rearrangement uses TRBV5-1 and TRBJ2-3; maybe TRBD2 (5 bases). This CDR3 region has 14 residues. In germline, CDR1 is SGHRS, CDR2 YFSETQ. Trimming shortened V by 6 bases and J by 6 bases, and 17 bases separated the two germline ends. The CDR3 region is CASKLAGRGDTQYF. CDR3 bases: TGCGCCAGCAAATTGGCGGGCAGAGGGGATACGCAGTATTTT.

The rearrangement links TRBV2 to TRBJ1-3, with D uncertain. The V end lost 3 bases, the J end lost 4 bases, and 10 bases lay between the germline ends. The CDR3 is made up of 14 amino acids. Germline V gene lookup returns CDR1 SNHLY and CDR2 FYNNEI. CDR3 bases: TGTGCCAGCAGTGAGGGAGCGGGAGGAAACACCATATATTTT. Translated, it gives CASSEGAGGNTIYF. The variable domain in full, with the rest retrieved from reference TRBV2 and TRBJ1-3, is EPEVTQTPSHQVTQMGQEVILRCVPISNHLYFYWYRQILGQKVEFLVSFYNNEISEKSEIFDDQFSVERPDGSNFTLKIRSTKLEDSAMYFCASSEGAGGNTIYFGEGSWLTVV.

This clone has a count of ten or more. The CDR3 here is CASQQGGGNEQFF. CDR3 nucleotide sequence: TGTGCCAGCCAACAGGGAGGGGGCAATGAGCAGTTCTTC. The chain couples TRBV2 to TRBJ2-1; tentative D call: TRBD2 (7 bases). The CDR3 length is 13 residues. Germline assignment: CDR1 SNHLY and CDR2 FYNNEI. V lost 8 bases, J lost 6 bases, and 14 bases lay in between.

This clone has only one observation. The V gene is TRBV5-1, the J gene TRBJ2-7; possible D gene TRBD1, 6 bases. The CDR3 loop spans 14 amino acids. Germline loops: CDR1 SGHRS, CDR2 YFSETQ. V was cut by 4 bases and J by 0 bases, with 11 bases left in between. The CDR3 DNA is TGCGCCAGCAGCGGGGACACGAGCTCCTACGAGCAGTACTTC. Protein product: CASSGDTSSYEQYF. The full variable domain, rest sourced from reference TRBV5-1 and TRBJ2-7, is KAGVTQTPRYLIKTRGQQVTLSCSPISGHRSVSWYQQTPGQGLQFLFEYFSETQRNKGNFPGRFSGRQFSNSRSEMNVSTLELGDSALYLCASSGDTSSYEQYFGPGTRLTVT.

V usage is TRBV10-3 and J usage is TRBJ2-3, with D perhaps TRBD1 (5 bases). Germline CDR1 reads ENHRY; CDR2 reads SYGVKD. The CDR3 is 12 amino acids. The V and J ends lost 0 bases and 8 bases respectively, with 6 bases between them. The CDR3 loop is CAISESGATQYF. CDR3 coding DNA: TGTGCCATCAGTGAGTCTGGGGCTACGCAGTATTTT.

The chain is built from TRBV9 and TRBJ1-1; 10 nucleotides line up with TRBD1. The V gene's germline CDR1 is SGDLS and CDR2 YYNGEE. V shed 1 base, J shed 11 bases, and the junction held 14 bases outside the gene matches. This CDR3 has 16 residues. Written as DNA, the CDR3 is TGTGCCAGCAGCGTAAGGTCCCGGACAGGGGGTAGGGGTGCTTTCTTT. It translates to CASSVRSRTGGRGAFF.

The chain links TRBV11-2 to TRBJ2-1; 7 bases align to TRBD2. This CDR3 has 14 residues. J lost 6 bases, V lost 1 base, and 3 bases had no gene match. CDR1 SGHAT and CDR2 FQNNGV come from the germline V gene. Written as DNA, the CDR3 is TGTGCCAGCAGCTTAGCGGGGGGTACCAATGAGCAGTTCTTC. Encoded protein: CASSLAGGTNEQFF.

This clone occurred once. The chain links TRBV4-1 to TRBJ2-7, with 9 bases matching TRBD2. This CDR3 is 16 amino acids long. Trimming took 0 bases from V and 4 from J; bases not matched to a gene: 7. In germline, CDR1 is MGHRA, CDR2 YSYEKL. The CDR3 loop is CASSQDGVAGAYEQYF. The DNA of the CDR3 is TGCGCCAGCAGCCAAGACGGAGTAGCGGGGGCTTACGAGCAGTACTTC.